The clone carrying this T cell receptor (beta chain) was counted a few times. This sample stems from a study of blood T cell repertoires in COVID-19. Across the whole study: Samples of COVID-19 (acute and convalescent) were obtained from the United States, Italy and Spain. T cells, B-cell-depleted T cells, or PBMCs provided the cDNA or gDNA that served as material.

The CDR3 runs 13 residues. Germline values: CDR1 KGHSH, CDR2 LQKENI. After removal of 6 bases from V and 6 bases from J, the junction contained 6 bases not matched to a gene. How the authors handled the data: Amplified reference gene primers provided the basis for estimating nucleated cell counts. Data came from immunoSEQ multiplex PCR; TCRdb stores just in-frame clones and leaves some out. That table gives V, J and clone size, and the DNA gave D and trimming. The top ten hold approximately 3% of the sample, which has about 370,000 clones, around 92% seen once. Followed over time, Seattle patients had been enrolled while infection was active.

V is TRBV18 and J is TRBJ2-7, with 9 bases aligning to TRBD1. The TCR originated in a young woman with COVID-19, enrolled during active disease. What was sequenced was peripheral blood. CDR3 nucleotides: TGTGCCAGCTCGCCCACAGGGGGCGGCGAGCAGTACGTC. This translates into CASSPTGGGEQYV.